The TCR beta chain under discussion was sequenced for a study of T cells in Graves' hyperthyroidism and ophthalmopathy. The germline CDR1 and CDR2 sequences are LNHDA and SQIVND (reference sequence). V lost 11 bases and J 0 bases, leaving 16 bases between the germline ends. This CDR3 contains 15 residues. Researchers took RNA transcripts and amplified the TCR beta CDR3 regions from them. HTBI primers were used for first-round RT-PCR of the TCR CDR3. TCRdb re-derived calls from the multiplex PCR reads in MiXCR, one entry per CDR3 protein. The data contain approximately 350,000 distinct CDR3 sequences, around 15% of them singletons.

The clonotype originates from a woman in her sixties with Graves' ophthalmopathy. Specimen: blood. The V call is TRBV19, the J call TRBJ1-4; D possibly corresponds to TRBD1 (5 bases). The CDR3 is CAGRRGESTNEKLFF. Written as DNA, the CDR3 is TGTGCCGGTCGACGAGGGGAATCAACTAATGAAAAACTGTTTTTT.